These 25 T cell receptor beta chains came from one sample sequenced in a study of T cells expressing NK-cell markers. From the 5' RACE reads, TCRdb lists one entry per CDR3 protein and no DNA. This repertoire includes 150,000 to 160,000 distinct CDR3 sequences. The sample consisted of blood T cells: a sorted CD56 or NKG2C T cell subset, CD4+ or CD8+ T cells, or bulk PBMC T cells (not recorded which). These receptors originate from a woman between 50 and 59 years old in good health.

The CDR3 reads CSVVDRSSYEQYF. The J gene is TRBJ2-7, the V gene TRBV29-1. From germline, CDR1 is SQVTM and CDR2 ANQGSEA. This CDR3 contains 13 residues.

This chain connects TRBV5-1 to TRBJ2-1; the D call of TRBD2 rests on TCRdb alone, since no DNA is present to check it. In germline, CDR1 is SGHRS, CDR2 YFSETQ. This CDR3 region has 16 residues. The chain's CDR3 is CASTLPPSGPYNEQFF.

The CDR3 here is CASSQPEGQAKNEQYF. The chain is built from TRBV3-1 and TRBJ2-7; as DNA is missing, the TRBD1 call by TCRdb cannot be tested. The CDR3 is made up of 16 amino acids. Germline CDR1 and CDR2: LGHDT and YNNKEL (reference sequence).

The rearrangement uses TRBV7-2 and TRBJ2-3. The CDR3 runs to 12 residues. Germline loops: CDR1 SGHTA, CDR2 FQGNSA. The CDR3 protein is CASTLAGDTQYF.

The chain couples TRBV21-1 to TRBJ2-5; the D call of TRBD1 rests on TCRdb alone, since no DNA is present to check it. TRBV21-1 corresponds to a pseudogene. The CDR3 loop spans 14 amino acids. This CDR3 is CASRDIIGTETQYF.

This rearrangement joins TRBV3-1 to TRBJ2-1; the TCRdb call, TRBD2, lacks DNA for checking. CDR3 length: 16 amino acids. Germline V gives CDR1 LGHDT, CDR2 YNNKEL (reference sequence). CDR3 protein: CASSQDFSGRNNEQFF.

The chain employs TRBV24-1 and TRBJ2-6. This CDR3 has 14 residues. The germline CDR1 and CDR2 sequences are KGHDR and SFDVKD. CDR3 in amino acids: CATEQSPGANVLTF.

The CDR3: CASSARTITSGRSSEQFF. The V call is TRBV12-3 or TRBV12-4, the J call TRBJ2-1; TCRdb names TRBD2, which stays unverified in the absence of DNA. The length of the CDR3 is 18 residues.

The chain employs TRBV15 and TRBJ2-7; there is no DNA to check the TCRdb D call of TRBD1. The CDR3 is 13 residues long. CDR1 is LNHNV and CDR2 is YYDKDF in the germline V gene (reference sequence). The CDR3 here is CATGTGRGYEQYF.

The chain employs TRBV25-1 and TRBJ1-1; the D call from TCRdb, TRBD1, cannot be confirmed without DNA. CDR1 MGHDK and CDR2 SYGVNS come from the germline V gene. The CDR3 sequence is 15 residues long. The CDR3 here is CASSGVFSGGTEAFF. The full variable domain, its missing parts supplied by reference TRBV25-1 and TRBJ1-1, is EADIYQTPRYLVIGTGKKITLECSQTMGHDKMYWYQQDPGMELHLIHYSYGVNSTEKGDLSSESTVSRIRTEHFPLTLESARPSHTSQYLCASSGVFSGGTEAFFGQGTRLTVV.

The rearrangement uses TRBV4-2 and TRBJ2-7; the TCRdb D gene call, TRBD1, has no DNA to confirm it. Germline CDR1 is LGHNA and CDR2 is YNFKEQ. This CDR3 contains 13 residues. CDR3 protein: CASSQGQTYEQYF.

The chain has TRBV2 and TRBJ1-5; without DNA, the TCRdb call of TRBD1 cannot be checked. The germline gives CDR1 SNHLY, CDR2 FYNNEI. There are 14 residues in the CDR3. The CDR3 spells CAECPGGGYQPQHF.

The chain has TRBV4-1 and TRBJ1-5; the TRBD1 assignment by TCRdb is unverifiable without DNA. The CDR3 has 15 amino acids. Germline CDR1 reads MGHRA; CDR2 reads YSYEKL. The CDR3 region is CASSQEPQMGQPQHF.

The chain joins TRBV9 to TRBJ2-3; TCRdb's D call of TRBD2 is untestable without DNA. The CDR3 consists of 14 residues. The germline gives CDR1 SGDLS, CDR2 YYNGEE. This CDR3 reads CASARRAPTDTQYF. The whole variable domain, filled in from reference TRBV9 and TRBJ2-3, reads DSGVTQTPKHLITATGQRVTLRCSPRSGDLSVYWYQQSLDQGLQFLIQYYNGEERAKGNILERFSAQQFPDLHSELNLSSLELGDSALYFCASARRAPTDTQYFGPGTRLTVL.

V is TRBV6-5 and J is TRBJ2-1; checking the TCRdb D call of TRBD1 is not possible without DNA. The germline V gene has CDR1 MNHEY and CDR2 SVGAGI. This CDR3 has 13 residues. CDR3 protein: CAIKTGVYNEQFF.

This chain joins TRBV2 and TRBJ2-5; the D gene TCRdb calls, TRBD2, cannot be checked with no DNA. The CDR3 totals 16 residues. The germline V gene encodes CDR1 SNHLY and CDR2 FYNNEI. The CDR3 sequence: CASSESPAGMQETQYF.

The J gene is TRBJ1-4, the V gene TRBV5-6. The CDR3 extends over 13 amino acids. The germline V gene has CDR1 SGHDT and CDR2 YYEEEE. The chain's CDR3 is CASSPGGVRKLFF.

The chain combines TRBV7-9 with TRBJ2-2. CDR1 is SEHNR and CDR2 is FQNEAQ in the germline V gene (reference sequence). This CDR3 comprises 13 residues. The CDR3 is CASSLGNTGELFF.

The chain is built from TRBV30 and TRBJ2-1; with no DNA, the TCRdb D assignment of TRBD2 cannot be verified. The germline gives CDR1 GTSNPN, CDR2 SVGIG (reference sequence). This CDR3 has 12 amino acids. The chain's CDR3 is CAWSVLWLDRFF. The complete variable domain, with remaining parts taken from reference TRBV30 and TRBJ2-1, reads SQTIHQWPATLVQPVGSPLSLECTVEGTSNPNLYWYRQAAGRGLQLLFYSVGIGQISSEVPQNLSASRPQDRQFILSSKKLLLSDSGFYLCAWSVLWLDRFFGPGTRLTVL.

CDR3 region: CASSLRPLENTEAFF. The chain carries TRBV5-8 and TRBJ1-1. CDR3 length: 15 amino acids. Germline values: CDR1 SGHTS, CDR2 YDEGEE.

The genes are TRBV5-1 and TRBJ2-1. CDR1 and CDR2 from the germline V gene are SGHRS and YFSETQ. This CDR3 region has 15 residues. The CDR3 sequence: CASSLELAASDEQFF.

The V and J genes are TRBV27 and TRBJ2-5. The germline V gene encodes CDR1 MNHEY and CDR2 SMNVEV (reference sequence). This CDR3 has 14 amino acids. The CDR3 sequence is CASSLAGVPETQYF.

This chain links TRBV5-1 with TRBJ1-1. The CDR3 consists of 16 residues. Germline lookup yields CDR1 SGHRS and CDR2 YFSETQ. The CDR3 spells CASKKGPDSMNTEAFF.

The genes are TRBV5-1 and TRBJ2-7; lacking DNA, the TRBD2 call made by TCRdb goes unchecked. The CDR3 is 12 residues long. Germline V gene data show CDR1 as SGHRS and CDR2 as YFSETQ. The CDR3 protein is CASSGAGLEQYF.

The J gene is TRBJ2-2, the V gene TRBV2. Germline V gene sequence: CDR1 SNHLY, CDR2 FYNNEI. This CDR3 comprises 13 residues. CDR3 protein: CASSESRTGELFF.